The next 10 T cell receptor beta chains were all read from a single sample in a study of follicular helper T cells after annual influenza vaccination. As to time point: 2015-2016 season, 7 days after influenza vaccination. Data came from immunoSEQ multiplex PCR; TCRdb stores just in-frame clones and leaves some out. This table holds roughly 7,000 clones, approximately 88% found once. The specimen was CXCR5+ CD38- circulating T follicular helper cells from blood, collected 7 days after influenza vaccination. Subset defined: circulating Tfh, non-naive CD4+CXCR5+PD-1+ (ICOS+CD38+ or ICOS-CD38-). The receptors shown here come from an adult who received the influenza vaccine.

The CDR3 bases are TGCGCCAGCAGACGCGGACAGGGGGCCAAAGGAGAGACCCAGTACTTC. Encoded protein: CASRRGQGAKGETQYF. The V gene is TRBV5-1, the J gene TRBJ2-5; 11 bases fit TRBD1. Germline V CDR1 and CDR2: SGHRS, YFSETQ. V dropped 5 bases and J dropped 4; count of bases not matched to a gene: 10. This CDR3 has 16 residues.

The rearrangement uses TRBV21-1 and TRBJ2-3; the DNA was not compared with TRBD1, the D call given in the table. TRBV21-1 is designated a pseudogene. The CDR3 extends over 19 amino acids. The CDR3 DNA is TGTGCCAGCAGCAAAGGCCCCCACACAGGTGCCCCTAGCACAGATACGCAGTATTTT. It specifies CASSKGPHTGAPSTDTQYF.

CDR3 amino acids: CASSSTARGDGYTF. The CDR3 DNA sequence: TGTGCCAGCAGCTCGACGGCGCGGGGGGATGGCTACACCTTC. This chain links TRBV7-8 with TRBJ1-2, with a tentative D call TRBD1 (5 bases). This CDR3 comprises 14 residues. The germline CDR1 and CDR2 sequences are SGHVS and FQNEAQ. V was pared by 4 bases and J by 6 bases, with 15 bases between.

This clone has a single count. V is TRBV27 and J is TRBJ1-2; 7 nucleotides line up with TRBD1. Looked up from germline, CDR1 is MNHEY and CDR2 is SMNVEV (reference sequence). The CDR3 loop spans 15 amino acids. V shed 6 bases, J shed 7 bases, and the junction held 14 bases outside the gene matches. DNA of the CDR3: TGTGCCAGCAGCACGAATACCAGGACAGGCTCTGGCTACACCTTC. It yields the protein CASSTNTRTGSGYTF.

The chain joins TRBV15 to TRBJ1-1, with D unresolved. Looked up from germline, CDR1 is LNHNV and CDR2 is YYDKDF (reference sequence). The CDR3 totals 14 residues. The V and J ends lost 4 bases and 5 bases respectively, with 14 bases between them. CDR3 sequence: CATSKVTGVTEAFF. CDR3 nucleotide sequence: TGTGCCACCAGCAAAGTTACGGGCGTTACTGAAGCTTTCTTT.

The gene calls are TRBV5-4 and TRBJ1-4, with no clear D. Per germline, CDR1 SGHNT and CDR2 YYREEE (reference sequence). The CDR3 runs 15 residues. V was cut by 4 bases and J by 4 bases, with 14 bases left in between. The chain's CDR3 is CASSPGLTSNEKLFF. The CDR3, as DNA: TGTGCCAGCAGCCCCGGACTGACGAGTAATGAAAAACTGTTTTTT.

The chain recombines TRBV5-1 with TRBJ1-1; TRBD1 agrees at 9 bases. From germline, CDR1 is SGHRS and CDR2 YFSETQ. The CDR3 length is 13 residues. Trimming cost V 7 bases and J 5 bases; bases outside gene matches: 6. The CDR3 nucleotides are TGCGCCAGCGCAGGACAGGGGAAGACTGAAGCTTTCTTT. Encoded protein: CASAGQGKTEAFF.

V usage is TRBV9 and J usage is TRBJ2-3; unclear D gene. The V gene's germline CDR1 is SGDLS and CDR2 YYNGEE. Trimming took off 0 bases at V and 2 bases at J, with 10 bases between the two ends. The CDR3 runs 15 residues. CDR3 amino acids: CASSVEGRITDTQYF. In nucleotides, the CDR3 is TGTGCCAGCAGCGTAGAGGGCAGGATCACAGATACGCAGTATTTT.

CDR3 nucleotide sequence: TGCGCCAGCAGCTTCTCGGACAGGGTTGGCGAGCAGTACTTC. Its translation: CASSFSDRVGEQYF. The chain uses TRBV5-1 and TRBJ2-7; 8 nucleotides match TRBD1. This CDR3 has 14 residues. J lost 6 bases, V lost 2 bases, and 7 bases had no gene match. From germline, CDR1 is SGHRS and CDR2 YFSETQ. The whole variable domain, remainder taken from reference TRBV5-1 and TRBJ2-7, is KAGVTQTPRYLIKTRGQQVTLSCSPISGHRSVSWYQQTPGQGLQFLFEYFSETQRNKGNFPGRFSGRQFSNSRSEMNVSTLELGDSALYLCASSFSDRVGEQYFGPGTRLTVT.

This chain links TRBV6-5 with TRBJ1-1, with unresolved D. This CDR3 has 11 residues. Trimming left V 8 bases short and J 3 bases short, with 7 bases between. In germline, CDR1 is MNHEY, CDR2 SVGAGI. CDR3 DNA sequence: TGTGCCAGCTACCTTCACACTGAAGCTTTCTTT. Protein sequence: CASYLHTEAFF.